This TCR beta chain originates from a study of blood T cell repertoires in COVID-19. Study overall: Symptom resolution, clearance, or two negative PCRs marked donors in Cohort 3 as recovered. Acute and convalescent COVID-19 specimens originated in the United States, Italy and Spain.

TCRdb keeps only in-frame clones here, not all; method: immunoSEQ multiplex PCR. The sample includes 350,000 to 450,000 clones, approximately 89% of them seen just once. V was clipped by 7 bases and J by 6 bases; unmatched bases: 7. The CDR3 covers 15 residues. CDR1 is MNHEY and CDR2 is SVGAGI in the germline V gene. Participants were aged about 18 to 100 years from 20 to 30 US areas. This clone was found once. This TCR was sampled from a man between 40 and 49 years old in a cohort exposed to, infected with or recovered from COVID-19 (not recorded which). This chain joins TRBV6-5 and TRBJ1-4, with 11 bases identical to TRBD1. The material sequenced was PBMCs or T cells enriched from blood (not recorded which). The CDR3 spells CASNPRGQGDEKLFF. The CDR3 DNA sequence: TGTGCCAGCAACCCTCGGGGACAGGGGGATGAAAAACTGTTTTTT.